The rows below give T cell receptor beta chains drawn from one sample of a study of blood T cell repertoires in COVID-19. Some clones are missing from TCRdb's copy, which holds only in-frame ones; the method was immunoSEQ multiplex PCR. Among about 65,000 clones listed, approximately 75% were seen once. Specimen: peripheral blood. Every receptor here comes from a man at least 80 years old with acute or convalescent COVID-19. Both conserved end residues are part of each CDR3. A D gene is named only where the DNA matches it firmly. The listing skips clone size in some rows; elsewhere it reads once, few, many or a size class.

v_gene	j_gene	d_gene	abundance	CDR3aa	CDR3nt
TRBV6-2/TRBV6-3	TRBJ1-5	NA	NA	CASSSTGYSNQPQHF	TGTGCCAGCAGTTCTACAGGGTATAGCAATCAGCCCCAGCATTTT
TRBV16	TRBJ1-5	NA	NA	CASSRGRNSNQPQHF	TGTGCCAGCAGCCGTGGGAGAAATAGCAATCAGCCCCAGCATTTT
TRBV12-5	TRBJ2-7	NA	once	CASGLGGTASYEQYF	TGTGCTAGTGGTTTGGGCGGGACAGCATCCTACGAGCAGTACTTC
TRBV11-3	TRBJ2-3	TRBD1	once	CASTGTGVTDTQYF	TGTGCCAGCACCGGTACAGGGGTAACAGATACGCAGTATTTT
TRBV19	TRBJ1-5	NA	NA	CASTSRGSLNQPQHF	TGTGCCAGTACCTCCAGGGGCAGTTTAAATCAGCCCCAGCATTTT
TRBV7-3	TRBJ1-1	NA	NA	CASSQQVNTEAFF	TGTGCCAGCAGCCAACAGGTGAACACTGAAGCTTTCTTT
TRBV5-1	TRBJ2-3	TRBD2	NA	CASSYPSGVGTDTQYF	TGCGCCAGCAGCTACCCTAGCGGGGTGGGCACAGATACGCAGTATTTT
TRBV6-5	TRBJ1-2	TRBD1	few	CASRETTGGRGYTF	TGTGCCAGCAGGGAGACAACAGGGGGCCGGGGCTACACCTTC
TRBV4-1	TRBJ1-1	TRBD1	NA	CASSPRQGTLMNTEAFF	TGCGCCAGCAGCCCTAGACAGGGTACTTTAATGAACACTGAAGCTTTCTTT
TRBV6-1	TRBJ2-5	TRBD2	NA	CASSDRIAGQETQYF	TGTGCCAGCAGTGATCGTATAGCGGGGCAAGAGACCCAGTACTTC
TRBV5-5	TRBJ1-5	NA	NA	CASSLGYQRGVAGQQPQHF	TGTGCCAGCAGCTTGGGATACCAACGGGGGGTCGCAGGTCAGCAGCCCCAGCATTTT
TRBV10-1	TRBJ1-3	NA	NA	CASKVKRGNTIYF	TGCGCCAGCAAGGTAAAGAGGGGAAACACCATATATTTT
TRBV24-1	TRBJ2-1	TRBD2	NA	CATSDGLAGNYNEQFF	TGTGCCACGAGTGATGGACTAGCGGGTAACTACAATGAGCAGTTCTTC
TRBV6-1	TRBJ1-4	NA	NA	CASSEGQTTNEKLFF	TGTGCCAGCAGTGAAGGACAGACAACTAATGAAAAACTGTTTTTT
TRBV11-2	TRBJ1-2	NA	NA	CASSLLHSTSYGYTF	TGTGCCAGCAGCTTACTTCATTCAACGAGCTATGGCTACACCTTC
TRBV4-1	TRBJ1-2	TRBD1	once	CASSQTRQGANYGYTF	TGCGCCAGCAGCCAAACTAGACAGGGAGCTAACTATGGCTACACCTTC
TRBV2	TRBJ1-4	NA	NA	CASSGALGGANEKLFF	TGTGCCAGCAGCGGGGCCCTCGGCGGGGCTAATGAAAAACTGTTTTTT
TRBV6-5	TRBJ1-2	NA	NA	CASSNRDTNYGYTF	TGTGCCAGCAGTAACCGGGACACGAACTATGGCTACACCTTC
TRBV5-6	TRBJ1-4	NA	NA	CASKTRGSEKLFF	TGTGCCAGCAAAACTCGGGGGAGTGAAAAACTGTTTTTT
TRBV19	TRBJ1-1	TRBD1	NA	CASSRGQGAAEAFF	TGTGCCAGTAGTAGAGGACAGGGGGCAGCTGAAGCTTTCTTT
TRBV4-1	TRBJ2-5	NA	NA	CASSQDASGETQYF	TGCGCCAGCAGCCAAGATGCCAGCGGGGAGACCCAGTACTTC
TRBV6-6	TRBJ1-5	TRBD1	NA	CASSYLGQGGNQPQHF	TGTGCCAGCAGTTACTTAGGACAGGGTGGCAATCAGCCCCAGCATTTT
TRBV2	TRBJ2-3	TRBD2	NA	CATGTRGTDTQYF	TGTGCCACCGGGACTAGAGGCACAGATACGCAGTATTTT
TRBV5-5	TRBJ1-1	TRBD1	NA	CASSLGRGRMMNTEAFF	TGTGCCAGCAGCTTGGGCAGGGGGCGGATGATGAACACTGAAGCTTTCTTT
TRBV11-3	TRBJ2-2	NA	NA	CASSLGQGTGELFF	TGTGCCAGCAGCTTAGGCCAGGGCACCGGGGAGCTGTTTTTT
TRBV5-1	TRBJ1-2	TRBD1	NA	CASSLVQGEVSGYTF	TGCGCCAGCAGCTTGGTTCAGGGGGAAGTGAGTGGCTACACCTTC
TRBV2	TRBJ2-7	TRBD1	NA	CASSEGGTGGDEQYF	TGTGCCAGCAGTGAAGGGGGGACAGGGGGCGACGAGCAGTACTTC
TRBV5-8	TRBJ2-7	TRBD1	NA	CASSVAGTGFEQYF	TGTGCCAGCAGCGTGGCCGGGACAGGGTTCGAGCAGTACTTC
TRBV3-1/TRBV3-2	TRBJ1-6	NA	NA	CASSQGQVAPLHF	TGTGCCAGCAGCCAAGGGCAGGTTGCACCCCTCCACTTT
TRBV29-1	TRBJ1-4	NA	NA	CSVALNSRNEKLFF	TGCAGCGTTGCCCTTAACTCGAGGAATGAAAAACTGTTTTTT
TRBV4-1	TRBJ1-3	NA	NA	CASSQGATGLGNTIYF	TGCGCCAGCAGCCAAGGGGCGACAGGCCTTGGAAACACCATATATTTT
TRBV29-1	TRBJ1-2	TRBD1	NA	CSVATGGSYGYTF	TGCAGCGTTGCGACAGGGGGGAGCTATGGCTACACCTTC
TRBV18	TRBJ1-1	TRBD1	NA	CASSPATGVNTEAFF	TGTGCCAGCTCACCAGCGACAGGGGTGAACACTGAAGCTTTCTTT
TRBV2	TRBJ1-1	TRBD1	NA	CASRGQGTFGEAFF	TGTGCCAGCAGAGGACAGGGTACGTTCGGGGAAGCTTTCTTT
TRBV7-8	TRBJ1-5	NA	NA	CASSPSGGISNQPQHF	TGTGCCAGCAGCCCCAGCGGGGGAATTAGCAATCAGCCCCAGCATTTT
TRBV30	TRBJ2-7	NA	NA	CALRDTSSYEQYF	TGTGCCCTCCGGGATACCAGCTCCTACGAGCAGTACTTC
TRBV12-3/TRBV12-4	TRBJ2-3	NA	NA	CASSLLARDTQYF	TGTGCCAGCAGTTTATTAGCGAGGGATACGCAGTATTTT
TRBV18	TRBJ2-3	TRBD1	NA	CASSPRQGATDTQYF	TGTGCCAGCTCACCAAGACAGGGTGCCACAGATACGCAGTATTTT
TRBV15	TRBJ2-7	NA	few	CATSRDPATGHRYEQYF	TGTGCCACCAGCAGAGACCCAGCAACAGGGCACCGCTACGAGCAGTACTTC
TRBV11-2	TRBJ2-1	NA	once	CASSLVWLNEQFF	TGTGCCAGCAGCTTAGTGTGGCTTAATGAGCAGTTCTTC
TRBV7-9	TRBJ2-5	NA	NA	CASSLGSGETQYF	TGTGCCAGCAGCTTAGGGAGCGGGGAGACCCAGTACTTC
TRBV4-1	TRBJ1-2	NA	once	CASSQGVGHRINYGYTF	TGCGCCAGCAGCCAAGGGGTCGGACACCGGATTAACTATGGCTACACCTTC
TRBV2	TRBJ2-7	NA	NA	CASTMGSLNYEQYF	TGTGCCTCGACCATGGGCAGCCTGAACTACGAGCAGTACTTC
TRBV15	TRBJ1-1	TRBD1	NA	CATSRFRGAGTEAFF	TGTGCCACCAGCAGATTCAGGGGGGCTGGCACTGAAGCTTTCTTT
TRBV23-1	TRBJ2-7	TRBD2	NA	CASSRGRGGAYEQYF	TGCGCCAGCAGCCGGGGTCGCGGGGGGGCCTACGAGCAGTACTTC
TRBV5-5	TRBJ2-3	TRBD1	NA	CASSDSSGTATDTQYF	TGTGCCAGCAGCGATTCCTCGGGGACAGCCACAGATACGCAGTATTTT
TRBV6-5	TRBJ1-1	NA	NA	CASSYEGYDTEAFF	TGTGCCAGCAGTTACGAGGGTTACGACACTGAAGCTTTCTTT
TRBV7-9	TRBJ1-2	TRBD1	NA	CASSPGGHTYGYTF	TGTGCCAGCAGCCCAGGGGGACATACGTATGGCTACACCTTC
TRBV6-4	TRBJ2-7	NA	NA	CASSVATGSAYEQYF	TGTGCCAGCAGTGTGGCCACCGGGAGCGCCTACGAGCAGTACTTC
TRBV5-1	TRBJ1-1	TRBD1	once	CASWQGGNTEAFF	TGCGCCAGCTGGCAGGGGGGGAACACTGAAGCTTTCTTT
TRBV9	TRBJ1-5	NA	NA	CASSVAPDQPQHF	TGTGCCAGCAGCGTAGCCCCTGATCAGCCCCAGCATTTT
TRBV30	TRBJ1-6	TRBD1	NA	CAWAGTANSPLHF	TGTGCCTGGGCCGGGACAGCCAATTCACCCCTCCACTTT
TRBV10-1	TRBJ2-1	TRBD2	NA	CASSETGTSGADEQFF	TGCGCCAGCAGTGAGACCGGGACTAGCGGTGCCGATGAGCAGTTCTTC